This TCR beta chain was identified in a study of blood T cell repertoires in COVID-19. In the study overall: PBMCs, B-cell-depleted T cells, or T cells provided the cDNA or gDNA that made up the material.

One Seattle source followed patients from active infection through their disease course. Original analysis: Counts of nucleated cells, estimated from reference gene primer amplification, were obtained. Sequencing used immunoSEQ multiplex PCR; TCRdb keeps in-frame clones, though not all of them. Clone size and the V and J calls come from that table; the DNA yielded D and trimming. The sample consists of 150,000 to 200,000 clones, about 90% of them appearing once. The TCR comes from a man aged 25-45 years with COVID-19, enrolled during active disease. What was sequenced was peripheral blood.

The CDR3 is CASSPVAAGNTEAFF. CDR3 coding DNA: TGTGCCAGCAGCCCCGTTGCGGCCGGGAACACTGAAGCTTTCTTT. The chain couples TRBV5-4 to TRBJ1-1, with D unclear. Germline CDR1 SGHNT, CDR2 YYREEE (reference sequence). This CDR3 has 15 residues. With 4 bases removed from V and 1 base from J, the gap between germline ends came to 14 bases.